This T cell receptor (beta chain) was documented in a study of cytomegalovirus exposure and HLA in healthy donors. Researchers ran the PCR with 60 Vbeta and 13 Jbeta primers. Profiled with immunoSEQ multiplex PCR; TCRdb holds only in-frame clones, not every one. The sample consists of tens of thousands of clones, approximately 90% of them appearing once. The CDR3 is made up of 17 amino acids. J gave up 3 bases and V 4 bases, and 7 bases lay outside the gene matches. CDR1 and CDR2 from the germline V gene are SGHRS and YFSETQ. J is TRBJ2-7 and V is TRBV5-1; TRBD2 aligns across 16 bases. This receptor was taken from a boy between 10 and 17 years old in good health and CMV-seronegative. Sample: PBMCs. The CDR3 nucleotides read TGCGCCAGCAGCGGGACTAGCGGGGGGGCCAAGGGCTACGAGCAGTACTTC. Amino acid sequence: CASSGTSGGAKGYEQYF.